This T cell receptor beta chain was retrieved from a study of cytomegalovirus exposure and HLA in healthy donors. This clone appeared a single time. Its antigen is undetermined. The conserved closing phenylalanine or tryptophan is absent in this CDR3, likely reflecting a read error. CDR3 length equals 14 residues. Germline CDR1 SEHNR, CDR2 FQNEAQ (reference sequence). Germline trimming cut 5 bases from V and 6 bases from J; bases unmatched to any gene: 10. Vbeta (60) and Jbeta (13) primers were used in the PCR. The method was immunoSEQ multiplex PCR; TCRdb's version includes in-frame clones alone and lacks a portion of them. This sample has 150,000 to 160,000 clones, with about 68% found just once. Study-wide results and caveats: Most of the TCR beta V segments (in an earlier analysis) were productive either about 87% or about 30% of the time.

V is TRBV7-9 and J is TRBJ2-7, with 7 bases fitting TRBD2. Input material: PBMCs. The clonotype was recovered from a man aged 30 to 45 in good health and CMV-seronegative. CDR3 sequence (DNA): TGTGCCAGCAGCCACTCTAGCGGTGCCCTCGAGCAGTACCTC. Translation gives CASSHSSGALEQYL.